The T cell receptor beta chain under discussion was sequenced for a study of human T cells and chemical hapten exposure. Study context: While the approximately 23-week study was under way, patients received diphenylcyclopropenone on the scalp every week.

This clonotype was seen repeatedly, ten times or more. One entry per CDR3 protein results from TCRdb running MiXCR on the RACE reads. The top ten hold 2% to 2.5% of the sample, which has around 380,000 distinct CDR3 sequences, roughly 5% seen once. Time point described: patch test 1, 2 weeks after DPC sensitization. Treatment in this sample: therapeutic diphenylcyclopropenone sensitization with weekly scalp DPC. Germline values: CDR1 KGHDR, CDR2 SFDVKD. V lost 3 bases to trimming and J lost 8 bases; unmatched junction nucleotides: 7. The CDR3 loop spans 15 amino acids. This clonotype originated in a woman aged 45-65 years with alopecia areata. Some clones in this sample may be carry-over from other donors' samples. Here the sequenced sample was whole blood, taken in connection with sensitization to the hapten diphenylcyclopropenone (DPC). The V and J genes are TRBV24-1 and TRBJ2-1; 9 bases match TRBD2. CDR3 sequence reads: CATSDPGTSSDEQFF. The CDR3, as DNA: TGTGCCACCAGTGATCCCGGGACTAGCTCGGATGAGCAGTTCTTC.